The 8 T cell receptor beta chains below were found in one sample sequenced in a study of blood T cell repertoires in COVID-19. Libraries were prepared by immunoSEQ multiplex PCR; TCRdb keeps only in-frame clonotypes and omits some of them. The sample contains 200,000 to 250,000 clones, approximately 87% of which appear only once. Sample: peripheral blood. Source of these receptors: a woman aged 45-60 years with acute or convalescent COVID-19.

The gene calls are TRBV11-2 and TRBJ2-1; 9 positions match TRBD1. Germline V CDR1 and CDR2: SGHAT, FQNNGV. This CDR3 has 16 amino acids. With 4 bases clipped from V and 5 bases from J, the junction kept 9 bases outside the gene matches. CDR3 in DNA: TGTGCCAGCAGCTCCGACTCCGGGACAGGGAACAATGAGCAGTTCTTC. Translation: CASSSDSGTGNNEQFF.

The CDR3 DNA reads TGTGCCAGCTCCAGGTCGGGAGGGAATGGCTACACCTTC. Translating gives CASSRSGGNGYTF. J is TRBJ1-2 and V is TRBV9; D is undetermined. The CDR3 totals 13 residues. Trimming pared 7 bases from V and 6 bases from J, leaving 16 bases between. Germline V gene data show CDR1 as SGDLS and CDR2 as YYNGEE.

The gene calls are TRBV15 and TRBJ2-7; D gene unclear. The CDR3 loop spans 9 amino acids. In germline, CDR1 is LNHNV, CDR2 YYDKDF (reference sequence). The CDR3 DNA sequence: TGTGGAGGCCGCTACGAGCAGTACTTC. Translation: CGGRYEQYF.

The rearrangement links TRBV2 to TRBJ2-1; D may be TRBD2 (6 bases). CDR3 length: 14 amino acids. Per germline, CDR1 SNHLY and CDR2 FYNNEI. Trimming removed 8 bases from V and 8 bases from J, with 19 bases in between. CDR3 DNA sequence: TGTGCCAGCGCCCGAGGGGAACTAGCTGATGAGCAGTTCTTC. Protein sequence: CASARGELADEQFF.

Only a few counts were recorded for this clone. The genes are TRBV4-1 and TRBJ1-4; 8 bases map to TRBD1. This CDR3 region has 16 residues. Germline V gene sequence: CDR1 MGHRA, CDR2 YSYEKL. Unmatched junction bases numbered 7, after V lost 1 base and J lost 6 bases. For the CDR3, the DNA is TGCGCCAGCAGCCAAGGTAGTACAGGGGGAGATGAAAAACTGTTTTTT. This codes for CASSQGSTGGDEKLFF.

The chain combines TRBV27 with TRBJ2-7, with D tentatively TRBD2 (5 bases). V lost 4 bases and J lost 3, with 13 bases in between. Germline CDR1 is MNHEY and CDR2 is SMNVEV (reference sequence). CDR3 length equals 14 residues. CDR3 region: CASSSIGELYEQYF. Written as DNA, the CDR3 is TGTGCCAGCAGTTCAATCGGGGAGCTCTACGAGCAGTACTTC.

The chain recombines TRBV11-2 with TRBJ2-3; TRBD2 is a possible D gene (7 bases). CDR1 is SGHAT and CDR2 is FQNNGV in the germline V gene. CDR3 length: 13 amino acids. V dropped 6 bases and J dropped 4 bases, with 11 bases sitting between them. The CDR3 region is CASRGGAADTQYF. The CDR3 DNA sequence: TGTGCCAGCAGAGGGGGGGCCGCAGATACGCAGTATTTT.

This chain links TRBV10-1 with TRBJ2-1; D perhaps matches TRBD2 (5 bases). CDR1 and CDR2 (germline): WNHNN, SYGVQD (reference sequence). V gave up 2 bases and J gave up 2 bases, with 7 bases separating them. This CDR3 is built from 14 residues. The CDR3 loop reads CASSEKLAYNEQFF. The CDR3 region has the DNA TGCGCCAGCAGTGAGAAACTAGCCTACAATGAGCAGTTCTTC.